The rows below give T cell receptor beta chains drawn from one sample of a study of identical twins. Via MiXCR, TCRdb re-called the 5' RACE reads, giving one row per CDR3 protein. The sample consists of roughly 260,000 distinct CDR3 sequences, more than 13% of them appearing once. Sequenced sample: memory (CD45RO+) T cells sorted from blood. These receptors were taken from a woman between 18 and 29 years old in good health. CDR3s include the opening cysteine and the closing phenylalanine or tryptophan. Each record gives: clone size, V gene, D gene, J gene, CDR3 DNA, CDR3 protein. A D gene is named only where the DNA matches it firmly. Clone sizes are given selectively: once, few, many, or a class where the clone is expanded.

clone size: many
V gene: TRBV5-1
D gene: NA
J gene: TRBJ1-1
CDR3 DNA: TGCGCCAGCAGCTTGCATGGGTCCACTGAAGCTTTCTTT
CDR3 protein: CASSLHGSTEAFF

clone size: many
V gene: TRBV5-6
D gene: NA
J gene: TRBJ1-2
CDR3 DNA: TGTGCCAGTACGCCCCAGGACACCCATTGGATTGGCTACACCTTC
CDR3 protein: CASTPQDTHWIGYTF

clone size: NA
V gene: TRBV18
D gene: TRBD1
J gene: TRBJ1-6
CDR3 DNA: TGTGCCAGCTCGCTACGGACAGGGGATAATTCACCCCTCCACTTT
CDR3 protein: CASSLRTGDNSPLHF

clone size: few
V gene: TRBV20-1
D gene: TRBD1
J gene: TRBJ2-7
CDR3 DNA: TGCAGCGGACAGGAGAACGAGCAGTACTTC
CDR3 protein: CSGQENEQYF

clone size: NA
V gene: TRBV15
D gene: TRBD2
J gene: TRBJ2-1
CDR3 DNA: TGTGCCACCAGCCTAGCGGGATACAATGAGCAGTTCTTC
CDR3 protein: CATSLAGYNEQFF

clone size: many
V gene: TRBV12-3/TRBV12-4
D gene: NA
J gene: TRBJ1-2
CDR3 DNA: TGTGCCAGCAGTTATCGGGAAGGAGGCTATGGCTACACCTTC
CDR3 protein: CASSYREGGYGYTF

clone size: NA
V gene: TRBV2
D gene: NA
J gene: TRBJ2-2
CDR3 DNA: TGTGCCAGCAAATACTCGACGGTGAACACCGGGGAGCTGTTTTTT
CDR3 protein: CASKYSTVNTGELFF

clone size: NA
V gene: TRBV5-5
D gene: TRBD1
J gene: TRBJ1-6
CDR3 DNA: TGTGCCAGCAGCCGTCCTTGGACAGGAAATTCACCCCTCCACTTT
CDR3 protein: CASSRPWTGNSPLHF

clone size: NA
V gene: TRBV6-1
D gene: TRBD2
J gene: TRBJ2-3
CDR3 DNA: TGTGCCAGCAGTCCTAGCATTGGGAGGGCCAACACAGATACGCAGTATTTT
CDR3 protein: CASSPSIGRANTDTQYF

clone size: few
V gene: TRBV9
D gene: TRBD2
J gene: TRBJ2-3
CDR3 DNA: TGTGCCAGCAGCCATAGCGGGAGGGCCGGGGGAGATACGCAGTATTTT
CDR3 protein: CASSHSGRAGGDTQYF

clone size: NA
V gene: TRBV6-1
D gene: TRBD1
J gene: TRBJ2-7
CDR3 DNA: TGTGCCAGCAGAGCCCGCCTGGGACAGGGCTACGAGCAGTACTTC
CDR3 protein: CASRARLGQGYEQYF

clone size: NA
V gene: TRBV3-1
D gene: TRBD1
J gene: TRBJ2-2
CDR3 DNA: TGTGCCAGCAGCCGAGAAACGACAGGGGCCGGGGAGCTGTTTTTT
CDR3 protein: CASSRETTGAGELFF

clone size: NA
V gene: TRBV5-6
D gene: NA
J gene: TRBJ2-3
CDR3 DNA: TGTGCCAGCAGCTCCGGGCTTCACTGGGGGTTTCAACTTGGGTCCACAGATACGCAGTATTTT
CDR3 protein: CASSSGLHWGFQLGSTDTQYF

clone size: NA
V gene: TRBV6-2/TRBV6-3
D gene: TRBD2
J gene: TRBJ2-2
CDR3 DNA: TGTGCCAGCAGTTTTCTCGGGAGGAGTACCGGGGAGCTGTTTTTT
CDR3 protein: CASSFLGRSTGELFF

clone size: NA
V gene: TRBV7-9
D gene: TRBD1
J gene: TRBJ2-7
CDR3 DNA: TGTGCCAGCAGACAGTGGGCCCCTAGCGGACAGGGGGAGCAGTACTTC
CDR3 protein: CASRQWAPSGQGEQYF

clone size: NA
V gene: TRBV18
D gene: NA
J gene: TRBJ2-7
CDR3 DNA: TGTGCCAGCTCACCATCAGGGGTAGGGACCTACGAGCAGTACTTC
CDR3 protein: CASSPSGVGTYEQYF

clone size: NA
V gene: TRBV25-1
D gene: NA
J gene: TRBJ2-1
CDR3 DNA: TGTGCCAGCGGGTTTAGTGGACGGAAGTACAAGTTCTTC
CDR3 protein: CASGFSGRKYKFF

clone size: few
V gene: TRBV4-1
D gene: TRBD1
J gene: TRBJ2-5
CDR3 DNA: TGCGCCAGCAGCCAAGGGACAGGGTGGGAGACCCAGTACTTC
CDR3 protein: CASSQGTGWETQYF

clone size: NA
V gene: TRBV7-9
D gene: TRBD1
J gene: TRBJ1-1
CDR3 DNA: TGTGCCAGCAGCTTCACAGACAGGGGGACTGAAGCTTTCTTT
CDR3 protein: CASSFTDRGTEAFF

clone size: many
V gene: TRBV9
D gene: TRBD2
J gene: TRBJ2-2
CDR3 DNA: TGTGCCAGCAGCGTAAACCAGCGGGAGGAGAACACCGGGGAGCTGTTTTTT
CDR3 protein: CASSVNQREENTGELFF

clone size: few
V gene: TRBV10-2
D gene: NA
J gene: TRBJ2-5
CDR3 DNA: TGCGCCAGCAGAAGGGAGAGACAAGAGACCCAGTACTTC
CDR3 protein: CASRRERQETQYF

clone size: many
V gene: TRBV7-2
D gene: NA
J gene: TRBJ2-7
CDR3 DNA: TGTGCCAGCAGCTTAGGGACCAACGGCTACGAGCAGTACTTC
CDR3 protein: CASSLGTNGYEQYF

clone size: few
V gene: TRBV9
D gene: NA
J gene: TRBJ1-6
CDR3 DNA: TGTGCCAGCAGCAACACCGTGGCGGGTTCACCCCTCCACTTT
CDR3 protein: CASSNTVAGSPLHF

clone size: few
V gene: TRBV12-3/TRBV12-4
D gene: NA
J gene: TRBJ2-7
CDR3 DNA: TGTGCCAGCAGTCTCGACAGGTACTCCTACGAGCAGTACTTC
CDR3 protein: CASSLDRYSYEQYF

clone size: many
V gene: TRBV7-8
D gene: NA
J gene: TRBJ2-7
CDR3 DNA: TGTGCCAGCAGCTCATACGGATTAACTTACGAGCAGTACTTC
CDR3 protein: CASSSYGLTYEQYF

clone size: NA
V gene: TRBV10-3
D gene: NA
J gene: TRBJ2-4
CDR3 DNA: TGTGCCATCAGTGACGGGAGTGGGGTAAACATTCAGTACTTC
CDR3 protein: CAISDGSGVNIQYF

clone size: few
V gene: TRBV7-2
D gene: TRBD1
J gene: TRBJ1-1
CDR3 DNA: TGTGCCGAACAAACAGGGGGCGGTGGCACTGAAGCTTTCTTT
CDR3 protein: CAEQTGGGGTEAFF

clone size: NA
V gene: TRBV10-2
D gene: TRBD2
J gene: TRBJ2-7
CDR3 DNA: TGCGCCAGCAGTGAGGGGACTAGCTACGAGCAGTACTTC
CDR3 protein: CASSEGTSYEQYF

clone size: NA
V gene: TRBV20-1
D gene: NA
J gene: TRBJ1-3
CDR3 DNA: TGCAGTGCTAGAAATCCGGCCGAAGACACCATATATTTT
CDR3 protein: CSARNPAEDTIYF

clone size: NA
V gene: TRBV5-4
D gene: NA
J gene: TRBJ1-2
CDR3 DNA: TGTGCCAGCAGCTTGTCGAGTGATGGCTACACCTTC
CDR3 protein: CASSLSSDGYTF

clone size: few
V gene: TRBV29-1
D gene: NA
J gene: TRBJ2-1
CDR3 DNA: TGCAGCGTGTCAGGCGGTTCTAGCTCCTACAATGAGCAGTTCTTC
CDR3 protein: CSVSGGSSSYNEQFF

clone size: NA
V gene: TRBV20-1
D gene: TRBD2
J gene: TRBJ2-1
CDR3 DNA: TGCAGTGCTAGCGGGAGGTATACCTACAATGAGCAGTTCTTC
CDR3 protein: CSASGRYTYNEQFF

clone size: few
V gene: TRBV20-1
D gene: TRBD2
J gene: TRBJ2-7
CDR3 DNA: TGCAGTGCTAGAGATACTAGCGGGAGGGTTTCCTACGAGCAGTACTTC
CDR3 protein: CSARDTSGRVSYEQYF

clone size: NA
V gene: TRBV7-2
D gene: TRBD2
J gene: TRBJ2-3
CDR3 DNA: TGTGCCAGCAGCTTCGAACTAGCGGGGGGGAGATATACGCAGTATTTT
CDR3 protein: CASSFELAGGRYTQYF

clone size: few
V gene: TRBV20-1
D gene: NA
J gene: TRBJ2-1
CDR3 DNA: TGCAGTGCTAGACCCACCGGTAGCCTCCCCCAGGGTTGGCCCTACAATGAGCAGTTCTTC
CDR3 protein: CSARPTGSLPQGWPYNEQFF

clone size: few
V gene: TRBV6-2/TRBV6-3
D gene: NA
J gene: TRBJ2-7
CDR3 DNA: TGTGCCAGCTGCTGGAGGGGCTACGAGCAGTACTTC
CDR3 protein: CASCWRGYEQYF

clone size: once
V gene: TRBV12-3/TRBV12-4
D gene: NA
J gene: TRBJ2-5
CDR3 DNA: TGTGCCAGCAGTCCCCTAGGGGGGGAGACCCAGTACTTC
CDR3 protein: CASSPLGGETQYF

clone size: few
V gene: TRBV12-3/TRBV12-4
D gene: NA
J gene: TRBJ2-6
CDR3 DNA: TGTGCCAGCACCAGGGTTCTACCCTCTGGGGCCAACGTCCTGACTTTC
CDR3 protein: CASTRVLPSGANVLTF

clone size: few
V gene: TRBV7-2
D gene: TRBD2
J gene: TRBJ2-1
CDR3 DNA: TGTGCCAGCAGCTTAGCGAGGCTTAGCGGGTTTAGCTCCTACAATGAGCAGTTCTTC
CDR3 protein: CASSLARLSGFSSYNEQFF

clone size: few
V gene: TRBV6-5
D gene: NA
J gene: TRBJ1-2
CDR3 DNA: TGTGCCAGCAGTTACGGACCTAACAGTGCCCATGGCTACACCTTC
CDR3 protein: CASSYGPNSAHGYTF

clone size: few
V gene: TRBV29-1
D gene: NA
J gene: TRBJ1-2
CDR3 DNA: TGCAGCGTTGGAGCCGCGAGAGGGGCCAACTATGGCTACACCTTC
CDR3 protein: CSVGAARGANYGYTF

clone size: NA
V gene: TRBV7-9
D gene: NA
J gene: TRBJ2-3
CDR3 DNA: TGTGCCAGCAGCTTAGGCTCGGGAGTAGGCACAGATACGCAGTATTTT
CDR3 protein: CASSLGSGVGTDTQYF

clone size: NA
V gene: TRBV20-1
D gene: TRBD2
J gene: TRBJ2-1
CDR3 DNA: TGCAGTGCTAGAGATCTCCGGACGGGAGGTCACAATGAGCAGTTCTTC
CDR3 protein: CSARDLRTGGHNEQFF

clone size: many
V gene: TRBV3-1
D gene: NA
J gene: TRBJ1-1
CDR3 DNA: TGTGCCAGCAGCCAAGATTTGGGGGACACTGAAGCTTTCTTT
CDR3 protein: CASSQDLGDTEAFF

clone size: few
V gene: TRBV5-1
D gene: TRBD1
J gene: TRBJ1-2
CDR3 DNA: TGCGCCAGCAGCGGCGGACAGGGCCCCGACGATGGCTACACCTTC
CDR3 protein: CASSGGQGPDDGYTF